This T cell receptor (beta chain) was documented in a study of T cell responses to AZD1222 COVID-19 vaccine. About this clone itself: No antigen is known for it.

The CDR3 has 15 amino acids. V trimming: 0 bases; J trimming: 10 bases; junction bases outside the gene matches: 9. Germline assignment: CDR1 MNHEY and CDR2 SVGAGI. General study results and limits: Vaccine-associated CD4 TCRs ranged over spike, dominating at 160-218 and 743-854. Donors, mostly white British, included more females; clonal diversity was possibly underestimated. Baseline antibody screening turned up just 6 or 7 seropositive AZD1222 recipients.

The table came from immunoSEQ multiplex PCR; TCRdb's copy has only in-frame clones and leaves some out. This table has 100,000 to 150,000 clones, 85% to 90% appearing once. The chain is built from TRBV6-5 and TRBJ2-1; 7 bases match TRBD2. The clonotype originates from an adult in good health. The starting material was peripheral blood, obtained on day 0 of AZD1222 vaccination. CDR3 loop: CASSYSIGLADEQFF. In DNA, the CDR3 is TGTGCCAGCAGTTACTCCATCGGGCTAGCGGACGAGCAGTTCTTC.